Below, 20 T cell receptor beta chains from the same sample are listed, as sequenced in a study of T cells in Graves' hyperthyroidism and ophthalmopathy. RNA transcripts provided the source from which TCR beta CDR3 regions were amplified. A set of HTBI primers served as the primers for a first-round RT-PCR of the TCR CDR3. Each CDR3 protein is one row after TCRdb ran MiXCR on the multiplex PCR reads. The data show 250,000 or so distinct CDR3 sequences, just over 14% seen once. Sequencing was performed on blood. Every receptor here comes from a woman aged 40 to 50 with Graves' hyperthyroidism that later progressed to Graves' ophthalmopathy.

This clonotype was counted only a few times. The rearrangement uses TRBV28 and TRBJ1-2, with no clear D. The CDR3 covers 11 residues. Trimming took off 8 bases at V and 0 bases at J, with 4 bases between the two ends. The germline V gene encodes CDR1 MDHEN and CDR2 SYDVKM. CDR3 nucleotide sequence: TGTGCCAGCGATTCTAACTATGGCTACACCTTC. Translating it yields CASDSNYGYTF.

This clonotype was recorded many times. CDR3 loop: CASSSSLGFLSVAKNIQYF. CDR3 nucleotides: TGTGCCAGCAGTTCCTCTTTGGGGTTTTTATCTGTAGCCAAAAACATTCAGTACTTC. This chain links TRBV27 with TRBJ2-4, with unresolved D. The CDR3 runs 19 residues. Germline assignment: CDR1 MNHEY and CDR2 SMNVEV (reference sequence). Trimming took 4 bases from V and 0 from J, leaving 22 bases between them.

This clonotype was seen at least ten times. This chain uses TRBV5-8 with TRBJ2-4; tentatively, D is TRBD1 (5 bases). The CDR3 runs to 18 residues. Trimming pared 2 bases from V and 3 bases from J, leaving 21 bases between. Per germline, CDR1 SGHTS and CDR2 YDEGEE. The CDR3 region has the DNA TGTGCCAGCAGCTTAAAGACCGACAGCCTTAACTACAAAAACATTCAGTACTTC. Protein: CASSLKTDSLNYKNIQYF.

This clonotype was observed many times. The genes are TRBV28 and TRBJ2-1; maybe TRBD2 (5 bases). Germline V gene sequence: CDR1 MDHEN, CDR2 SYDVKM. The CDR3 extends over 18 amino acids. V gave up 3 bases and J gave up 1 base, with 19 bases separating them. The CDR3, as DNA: TGTGCCAGCAGTTTTGCTAGCTTCAGCCGTGGGTCCTACAATGAGCAGTTCTTC. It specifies CASSFASFSRGSYNEQFF.

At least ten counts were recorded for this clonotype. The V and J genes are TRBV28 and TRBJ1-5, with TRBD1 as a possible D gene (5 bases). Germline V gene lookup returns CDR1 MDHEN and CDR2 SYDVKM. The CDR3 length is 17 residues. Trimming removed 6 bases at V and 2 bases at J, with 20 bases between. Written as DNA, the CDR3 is TGTGCCAGCAGATTCGGGACGCCAATTGTGGGCAATCAGCCCCAGCATTTT. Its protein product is CASRFGTPIVGNQPQHF.

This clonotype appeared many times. The DNA for the CDR3 is TGTGCCAGTAGTCCGGTCAGGTTCAATCAGCCCCAGCATTTT. It encodes CASSPVRFNQPQHF. This chain connects TRBV19 to TRBJ1-5, with no clear D. The germline V and J ends were trimmed by 5 bases and 3 bases, with 11 bases remaining between them. Germline assignment: CDR1 LNHDA and CDR2 SQIVND (reference sequence). The CDR3 runs 14 residues.

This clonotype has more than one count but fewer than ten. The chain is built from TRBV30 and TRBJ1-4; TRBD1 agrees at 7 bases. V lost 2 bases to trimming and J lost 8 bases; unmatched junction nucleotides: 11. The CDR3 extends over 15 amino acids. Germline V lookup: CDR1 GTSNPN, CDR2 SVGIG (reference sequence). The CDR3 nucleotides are TGTGCCTGGAGTCCTGACAGGGCCCTAGGGGAAAAACTGTTTTTT. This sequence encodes CAWSPDRALGEKLFF.

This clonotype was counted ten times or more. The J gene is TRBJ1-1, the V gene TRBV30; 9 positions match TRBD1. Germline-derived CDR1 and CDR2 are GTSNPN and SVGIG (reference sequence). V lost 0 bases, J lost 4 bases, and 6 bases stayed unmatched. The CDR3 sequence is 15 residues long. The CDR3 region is CAWSVTGGEGTEAFF. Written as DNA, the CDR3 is TGTGCCTGGAGTGTCACAGGGGGCGAAGGCACTGAAGCTTTCTTT.

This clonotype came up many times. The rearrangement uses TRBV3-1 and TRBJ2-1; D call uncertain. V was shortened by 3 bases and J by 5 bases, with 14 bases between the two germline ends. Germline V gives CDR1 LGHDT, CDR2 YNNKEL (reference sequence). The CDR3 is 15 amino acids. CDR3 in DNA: TGTGCCAGCAGCCAGAGAGGCTATAGGGACAATGAGCAGTTCTTC. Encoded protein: CASSQRGYRDNEQFF.

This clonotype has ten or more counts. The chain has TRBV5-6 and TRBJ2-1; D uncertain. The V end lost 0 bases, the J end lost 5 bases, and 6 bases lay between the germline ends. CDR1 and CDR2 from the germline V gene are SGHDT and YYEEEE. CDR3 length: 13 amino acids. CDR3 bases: TGTGCCAGCAGCTTGGATTCCGACAATGAGCAGTTCTTC. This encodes CASSLDSDNEQFF.

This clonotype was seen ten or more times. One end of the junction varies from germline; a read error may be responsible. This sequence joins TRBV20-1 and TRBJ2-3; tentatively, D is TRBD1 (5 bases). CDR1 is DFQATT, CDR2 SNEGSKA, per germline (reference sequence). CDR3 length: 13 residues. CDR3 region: CSARQLLTYTQYF. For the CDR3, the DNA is TGCAGTGCAAGACAGCTCCTCACATATACGCAGTATTTT.

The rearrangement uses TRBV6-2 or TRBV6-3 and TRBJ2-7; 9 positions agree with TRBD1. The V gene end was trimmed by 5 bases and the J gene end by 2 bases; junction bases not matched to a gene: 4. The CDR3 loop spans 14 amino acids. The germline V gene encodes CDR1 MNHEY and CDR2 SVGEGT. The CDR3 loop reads CASSRDREAYEQYF. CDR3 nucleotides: TGTGCCAGCAGTCGGGACAGGGAAGCCTACGAGCAGTACTTC.

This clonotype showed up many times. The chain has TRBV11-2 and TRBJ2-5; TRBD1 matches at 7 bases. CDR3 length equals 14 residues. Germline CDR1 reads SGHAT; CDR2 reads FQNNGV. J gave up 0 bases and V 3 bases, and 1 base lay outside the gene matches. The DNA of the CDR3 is TGTGCCAGCAGCTTGGGACAGCACCAAGAGACCCAGTACTTC. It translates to CASSLGQHQETQYF.

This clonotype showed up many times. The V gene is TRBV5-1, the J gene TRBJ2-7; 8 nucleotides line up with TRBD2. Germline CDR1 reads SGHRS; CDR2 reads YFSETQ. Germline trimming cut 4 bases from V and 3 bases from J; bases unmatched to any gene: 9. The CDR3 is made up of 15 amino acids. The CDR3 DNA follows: TGCGCCAGCAGCCTGACCGGGACTAGGGACTACGAGCAGTACTTC. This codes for CASSLTGTRDYEQYF.

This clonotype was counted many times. The CDR3 spells CASSRGTMENEQFF. The CDR3 DNA follows: TGTGCCAGCAGTCGTGGGACGATGGAGAATGAGCAGTTCTTC. The chain links TRBV27 to TRBJ2-1; D assignment may be TRBD1 or TRBD2 (5 bases each). The CDR3 has 14 residues. The V and J ends lost 5 bases and 7 bases respectively, with 15 bases between them. In germline, CDR1 is MNHEY, CDR2 SMNVEV (reference sequence).

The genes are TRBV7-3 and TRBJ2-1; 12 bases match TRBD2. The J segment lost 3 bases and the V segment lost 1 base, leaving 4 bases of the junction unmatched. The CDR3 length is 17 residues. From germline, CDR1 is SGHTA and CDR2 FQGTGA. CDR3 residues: CASSLKRTSGNYNEQFF. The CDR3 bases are TGTGCCAGCAGCTTAAAGCGGACTAGCGGGAACTACAATGAGCAGTTCTTC.

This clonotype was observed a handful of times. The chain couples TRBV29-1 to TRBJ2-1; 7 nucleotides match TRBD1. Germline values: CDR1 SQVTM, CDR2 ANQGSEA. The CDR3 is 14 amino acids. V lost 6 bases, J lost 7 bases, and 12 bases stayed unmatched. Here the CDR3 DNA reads TGCAGCGTCCGAGGGGGCTACGGGGCGAATGAGCAGTTCTTC. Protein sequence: CSVRGGYGANEQFF.

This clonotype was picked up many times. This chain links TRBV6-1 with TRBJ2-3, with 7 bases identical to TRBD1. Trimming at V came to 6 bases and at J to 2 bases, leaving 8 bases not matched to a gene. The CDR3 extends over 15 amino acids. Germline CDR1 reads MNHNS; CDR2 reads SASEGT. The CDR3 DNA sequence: TGTGCCAGCAGAGATCCGGGACAGACCACAGATACGCAGTATTTT. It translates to CASRDPGQTTDTQYF.

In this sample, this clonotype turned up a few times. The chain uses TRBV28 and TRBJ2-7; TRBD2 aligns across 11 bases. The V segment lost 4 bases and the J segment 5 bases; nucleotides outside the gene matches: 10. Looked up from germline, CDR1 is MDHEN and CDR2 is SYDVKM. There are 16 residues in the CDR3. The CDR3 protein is CASSSLLAGGAHEQYF. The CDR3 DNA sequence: TGTGCCAGCAGTTCACTCTTAGCGGGAGGGGCCCACGAGCAGTACTTC.

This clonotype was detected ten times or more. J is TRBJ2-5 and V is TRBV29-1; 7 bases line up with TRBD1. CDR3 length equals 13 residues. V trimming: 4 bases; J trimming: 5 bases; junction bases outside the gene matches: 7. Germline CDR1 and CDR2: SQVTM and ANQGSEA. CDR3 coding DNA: TGCAGCGTTGTGAGAGGGGGCGTTGAGACCCAGTACTTC. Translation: CSVVRGGVETQYF.